Below, one T cell receptor (beta chain) is given with its context. In the original workflow: Scientists estimated how many nucleated cells there were by amplifying reference gene primers. Produced via immunoSEQ multiplex PCR; TCRdb's table is partial and in-frame only. The DNA gave D and trimming, while V, J and clone size come from that table. Of approximately 210,000 clones in the sample, about 91% were seen once. The source of the sample is a study of blood T cell repertoires in COVID-19. Study as a whole: Donors in the United States, Italy and Spain gave samples during acute or convalescent COVID-19. PBMCs, B-cell-depleted T cells, or T cells provided the cDNA or gDNA that made up the material.

The CDR3 loop spans 15 amino acids. V was clipped by 5 bases and J by 5 bases, with 19 bases between them. CDR1 SGHRS and CDR2 YFSETQ come from the germline V gene. The chain links TRBV5-1 to TRBJ2-5; D may be TRBD2 (5 bases). The source is a young man with acute or convalescent COVID-19. Sequencing was done on a sample of peripheral blood. The CDR3 DNA follows: TGCGCCAGCAGTACCCTCGGGGAGCCCCTGGAGACCCAGTACTTC. This encodes CASSTLGEPLETQYF.